This T cell receptor beta chain appears in the sequencing data of a study of regulatory T cells in long-lasting Graves disease. Indicated time point: newly diagnosed GD, antithyroid drugs for less than 3 months. TCR sequences were obtained from RNA taken from PBMCs. Combining iRepertoire HTBI primers with Arm-PCR of CDR3 regions, the authors built TCR beta libraries. TCRdb reanalysed the multiplex PCR reads using MiXCR and keeps one entry per CDR3 protein. The table lists approximately 230,000 distinct CDR3 sequences, 15% to 20% of them singletons. Germline CDR1 reads GTSNPN; CDR2 reads SVGIG (reference sequence). The CDR3 loop spans 14 amino acids. J was trimmed by 3 bases and V by 4 bases; bases with no gene match: 6. Turning to this clonotype: Its antigen remains unknown.

Overall study findings and caveats: Repertoires from persistent disease leaned toward TRBV28, TRBJ1-2 and TRBJ2-5.

V gene TRBV30 combines with J gene TRBJ1-2; TRBD1 matches at 9 bases. Sequences were derived from peripheral blood mononuclear cells (PBMCs), sampled at new diagnosis, from a patient treated with antithyroid drugs. The sequence was obtained from a female donor with Graves disease. The CDR3 here is CAWTLQGADYGYTF. Here the CDR3 DNA reads TGTGCCTGGACCCTACAGGGGGCGGACTATGGCTACACCTTC.